This is a list of T cell receptor beta chains from one sample in a study of blood T cell repertoires in COVID-19. Sequencing used immunoSEQ multiplex PCR; TCRdb keeps in-frame clones, though not all of them. The sample lists 150,000 to 180,000 clones; 70% to 85% were seen once. Sequencing was carried out using peripheral blood. The receptors stem from a man between 60 and 70 years old with COVID-19, enrolled during active disease. Both conserved end residues are part of each CDR3. The D gene is left open where the match is weak. Size tells how often a clone was seen (once, few, many) or the class of an expanded clone, and some rows leave it out.

D gene: NA
J gene: TRBJ2-4
V gene: TRBV18
clone size: NA
CDR3 DNA: TGTGCCAGCTCACCACAGAGACTCAGTGGCGAAAACATTCAGTACTTC
CDR3 protein: CASSPQRLSGENIQYF

D gene: NA
J gene: TRBJ2-7
V gene: TRBV21-1
clone size: once
CDR3 DNA: TGTGCCAGCAGCAATCCACAGCTAACCTACGAGCAGTACTTC
CDR3 protein: CASSNPQLTYEQYF

D gene: NA
J gene: TRBJ2-2
V gene: TRBV12-5
clone size: NA
CDR3 DNA: TGTGCTAGTGGTTCAGGGTCCAACACCGGGGAGCTGTTTTTT
CDR3 protein: CASGSGSNTGELFF

D gene: TRBD2
J gene: TRBJ2-7
V gene: TRBV19
clone size: NA
CDR3 DNA: TGTGCCAGTAGTCCGGGGGGCTCCTACGAGCAGTACTTC
CDR3 protein: CASSPGGSYEQYF

D gene: NA
J gene: TRBJ2-6
V gene: TRBV11-3
clone size: NA
CDR3 DNA: TGTGCCAGCAGCTTAGTTCTCTCTGGGGCCAACGTCCTGACTTTC
CDR3 protein: CASSLVLSGANVLTF

D gene: TRBD1
J gene: TRBJ1-6
V gene: TRBV4-3
clone size: few
CDR3 DNA: TGCGCCAGCAGCCAAGATCGTCTTAAGGGGGCGGCGAATTCACCCCTCCACTTT
CDR3 protein: CASSQDRLKGAANSPLHF

D gene: NA
J gene: TRBJ2-6
V gene: TRBV3-1/TRBV3-2
clone size: once
CDR3 DNA: TGTGCCAGCAGCCAACCACAGGGCTCTGGGGCCAACGTCCTGACTTTC
CDR3 protein: CASSQPQGSGANVLTF

D gene: NA
J gene: TRBJ2-7
V gene: TRBV7-2
clone size: NA
CDR3 DNA: TGTGCCAGCAGCTTAGCAGGTCAGCGGGTTCCCTACGAGCAGTACTTC
CDR3 protein: CASSLAGQRVPYEQYF

D gene: NA
J gene: TRBJ2-3
V gene: TRBV6-5
clone size: NA
CDR3 DNA: TGTGCCAGCAGCTCCCGGGGGGATACGCAGTATTTT
CDR3 protein: CASSSRGDTQYF

D gene: NA
J gene: TRBJ1-5
V gene: TRBV19
clone size: NA
CDR3 DNA: TGTGCCAGTAGTATGGACAGAAACCAGCCCCAGCATTTT
CDR3 protein: CASSMDRNQPQHF

D gene: NA
J gene: TRBJ2-7
V gene: TRBV2
clone size: NA
CDR3 DNA: TGTGCCAGCAGTGAACAGGGCAGTAAGTACGAGCAGTACTTC
CDR3 protein: CASSEQGSKYEQYF

D gene: TRBD1
J gene: TRBJ1-4
V gene: TRBV18
clone size: NA
CDR3 DNA: TGTGCCAGCTCAACAGGGGGTAGCACTAATGAAAAACTGTTTTTT
CDR3 protein: CASSTGGSTNEKLFF

D gene: TRBD2
J gene: TRBJ2-1
V gene: TRBV10-3
clone size: NA
CDR3 DNA: TGTGCCATCAGTGAGGGGACTAGCGGGAGGGGTAATGAGCAGTTCTTC
CDR3 protein: CAISEGTSGRGNEQFF

D gene: TRBD1
J gene: TRBJ2-2
V gene: TRBV4-1
clone size: NA
CDR3 DNA: TGCGCCAGCAGCCAGGGACAGCAGAACACCGGGGAGCTGTTTTTT
CDR3 protein: CASSQGQQNTGELFF

D gene: TRBD2
J gene: TRBJ2-1
V gene: TRBV3-1/TRBV3-2
clone size: once
CDR3 DNA: TGTGCCAGCGGGGCAACTAGCGGGAGTTACAATGAGCAGTTCTTC
CDR3 protein: CASGATSGSYNEQFF

D gene: NA
J gene: TRBJ2-7
V gene: TRBV4-3
clone size: NA
CDR3 DNA: TGCGCCAGCAGTCCATTGGGTAGCCCCACCTACGAGCAGTACTTC
CDR3 protein: CASSPLGSPTYEQYF